These T cell receptor beta chains were read from a single sample in a study of OX40 agonist ivuxolimab in advanced cancers. TCRdb's copy holds only in-frame clones and misses some; the assay was immunoSEQ multiplex PCR. The sample yields 15,000 to 20,000 clones, about four fifths seen once. The specimen comprised CD4+ or CD8+ T cells sorted from blood, sampled in a trial of the OX40 agonist ivuxolimab. The source of these receptors is an adult with an advanced solid tumor such as melanoma, head and neck, liver or kidney cancer. Both conserved end residues are part of each CDR3. Fields, in order: J gene, D gene, V gene, clone size, CDR3 DNA, CDR3 protein. A D gene is named only where the DNA matches it firmly. Part of the rows lack a size; the others show once, few, many or a class for expanded clones.

TRBJ1-1 | NA | TRBV18 | NA | TGTGCCAGCTCACCACCGTGGGGGGATTGGAACACTGAAGCTTTCTTT | CASSPPWGDWNTEAFF
TRBJ1-1 | NA | TRBV2 | NA | TGTGCCAGCAGTGAAAGAGGGGTGGGCACTGAAGCTTTCTTT | CASSERGVGTEAFF
TRBJ2-1 | NA | TRBV7-9 | NA | TGTGCCAGCAGCTTAGCCGGTGAGCAGTTCTTC | CASSLAGEQFF
TRBJ2-3 | NA | TRBV5-4 | NA | TGTGCCAGCAGCTTACTTACAGAGACCACAGATACGCAGTATTTT | CASSLLTETTDTQYF
TRBJ2-2 | TRBD2 | TRBV9 | NA | TGTGCCAGCAGCGTTGGACTAGCCTTGGCCGGGGAGCTGTTTTTT | CASSVGLALAGELFF
TRBJ2-1 | NA | TRBV28 | NA | TGTGCCAGCAGCCTAGGGCGGGCAGACAATGAGCAGTTCTTC | CASSLGRADNEQFF
TRBJ2-7 | NA | TRBV2 | NA | TGTGCCAGCAGACAGAAGCTAGCCTACGAGCAGTACTTC | CASRQKLAYEQYF
TRBJ2-1 | NA | TRBV27 | NA | TGTGCCAGCATACTCTACAATGAGCAGTTCTTC | CASILYNEQFF
TRBJ1-2 | NA | TRBV19 | NA | TGTGCCAGTAGTCCCGGCCGGGGCGGCTATGGCTACACCTTC | CASSPGRGGYGYTF
TRBJ1-2 | TRBD1 | TRBV6-6 | NA | TGTGCCAGCAGTTACTCTGAAAGGGACAGCTATGGCTACACCTTC | CASSYSERDSYGYTF
TRBJ2-5 | NA | TRBV6-6 | NA | TGTGCCAGCAGTTACTCCTTTGGCGGTGAAAAAGAGACCCAGTACTTC | CASSYSFGGEKETQYF
TRBJ1-1 | NA | TRBV15 | NA | TGTGCCACCAGCAGGTATGAACTGAACACTGAAGCTTTCTTT | CATSRYELNTEAFF
TRBJ1-1 | NA | TRBV7-9 | NA | TGTGCCAGCAGCTTAGCGCGTGATGAAGCTTCCTTT | CASSLARDEASF
TRBJ2-2 | NA | TRBV6-5 | once | TGTGCCAGCAGGGCGACACTCACCGGGGAGCTGTTTTTT | CASRATLTGELFF
TRBJ2-2 | TRBD2 | TRBV19 | NA | TGTGCCAGTAGTATATCCGGGGGGGCCGCCACCGGGGAGCTGTTTTTT | CASSISGGAATGELFF
TRBJ2-7 | TRBD1 | TRBV9 | NA | TGTGCCAGCAGCGGGGATAAGACAGGGGGCCTTATATCCTACGAGCAGTACTTC | CASSGDKTGGLISYEQYF
TRBJ2-7 | TRBD1 | TRBV4-2 | NA | TGTGCCAGCAGCCAAGATTGGGACAGCCCTAGAGTTTACTACGAGCAGTACTTC | CASSQDWDSPRVYYEQYF
TRBJ2-7 | TRBD1 | TRBV7-9 | NA | TGTGCCAGCAGCTTCACCGGGACAGGGGGGTACGAGCAGTACTTC | CASSFTGTGGYEQYF
TRBJ1-1 | NA | TRBV5-4 | NA | TGTGCCAGCAGCTTGGACCTGAACACTGAAGCTTTCTTT | CASSLDLNTEAFF